Sequencing of this T cell receptor beta chain was carried out in a study of CD8+ T cells in alopecia areata. RNA extraction was followed by reverse transcription into cDNA, which acted as the sequencing template. TCRdb's table, derived via immunoSEQ multiplex PCR, lists solely in-frame clones and lacks some. The sample includes roughly 200,000 clones, 63% of them seen just once. Peripheral blood, together with lesional scalp punch biopsies, was collected from alopecia areata patients. This sequence originates from a human donor with alopecia areata. Material: CD4+ T cells sorted from blood, obtained at week 0.

The CDR3 sequence is CASSSHSEYEQYF. CDR3 nucleotides: TGTGCCAGCAGTTCGCACAGCGAATACGAGCAGTACTTC. The chain couples TRBV27 to TRBJ2-7; D remains unclear. Germline CDR1 reads MNHEY; CDR2 reads SMNVEV (reference sequence). The V gene lost 4 bases and the J gene lost 4 bases, with 11 bases spanning the gap. This CDR3 has 13 residues.